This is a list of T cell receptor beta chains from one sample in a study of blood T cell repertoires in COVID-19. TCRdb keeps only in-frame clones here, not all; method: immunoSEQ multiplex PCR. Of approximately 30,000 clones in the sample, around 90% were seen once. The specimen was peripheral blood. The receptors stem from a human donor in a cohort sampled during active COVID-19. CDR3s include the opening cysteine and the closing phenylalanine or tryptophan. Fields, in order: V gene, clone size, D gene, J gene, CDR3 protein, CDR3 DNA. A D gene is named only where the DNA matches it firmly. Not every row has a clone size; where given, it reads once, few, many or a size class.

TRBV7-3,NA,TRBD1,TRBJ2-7,CASSLNRGREQYF,TGTGCCAGCAGCTTAAACAGGGGGCGCGAGCAGTACTTC
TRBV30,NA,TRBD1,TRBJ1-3,CAWKAEGANGNTIYF,TGTGCCTGGAAAGCTGAGGGGGCGAATGGAAACACCATATATTTT
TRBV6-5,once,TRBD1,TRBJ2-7,CASSRPGTGGEQYF,TGTGCCAGCAGCCGTCCCGGGACAGGGGGGGAGCAGTACTTC
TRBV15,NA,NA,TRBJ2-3,CATSRAADTQYF,TGTGCCACCAGCAGAGCGGCAGATACGCAGTATTTT
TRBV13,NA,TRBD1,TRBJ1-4,CASSFRQGGEKLFF,TGTGCCAGCAGCTTCCGACAGGGCGGGGAAAAACTGTTTTTT
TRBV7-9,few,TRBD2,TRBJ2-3,CASSQGASGGDTQYF,TGTGCCAGCAGCCAGGGGGCTAGCGGGGGTGATACGCAGTATTTT
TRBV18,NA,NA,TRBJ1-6,CASSLGAVQIGSPLHF,TGTGCCAGCTCACTAGGGGCCGTCCAAATAGGGTCACCCCTCCACTTT
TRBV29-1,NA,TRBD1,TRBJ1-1,CSGRDSLNTEAFF,TGCAGCGGTAGGGACAGTCTAAACACTGAAGCTTTCTTT
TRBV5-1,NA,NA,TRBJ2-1,CASSFQVGVGQYNEQFF,TGCGCCAGCAGCTTCCAGGTCGGGGTTGGCCAGTACAATGAGCAGTTCTTC
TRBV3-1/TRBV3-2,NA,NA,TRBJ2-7,CASSLQDSRLRF,TGTGCCAGCAGCCTCCAAGACAGCAGACTCAGATTC
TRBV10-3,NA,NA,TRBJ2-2,CAIRTSTNTGELFF,TGTGCCATCAGGACAAGCACGAACACCGGGGAGCTGTTTTTT
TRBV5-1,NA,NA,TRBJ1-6,CASSLVGGGNSPLHF,TGCGCCAGCAGCTTGGTAGGGGGGGGTAATTCACCCCTCCACTTT
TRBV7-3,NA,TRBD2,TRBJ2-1,CASSPTSVPSYNEQFF,TGTGCCAGCAGCCCTACTAGCGTCCCCTCCTACAATGAGCAGTTCTTC